This T cell receptor beta chain was profiled in a study of T cell responses to AZD1222 COVID-19 vaccine (dated by TCRdb to the early 2020s). For context, the study as a whole: TCR sequencing was performed for roughly 240 trial participants, of whom 200 to 220 were given two doses of AZD1222 and approximately 25 were given two doses of MenACWY control vaccine. Enrollment into the trials was organized by age into subgroups of 18-55, 56-69 and 70-plus years, and those subgroups contained roughly 150, 30 and 60 TCR-sequenced participants, respectively.

The time point label for this specimen denotes: about 28 days (+/-7) after the second vaccine dose. AZD1222 recipients given second doses at about 4 weeks or at about 12 weeks were pooled, since spike-specific TCR depth and breadth were not found to differ between the two schedules. Samples from vaccinated people were obtained from the UK trials COV001 and COV002, which included a single-blind randomized controlled phase 2/3 trial of AZD1222 (ChAdOx1 nCoV-19) in healthy adults. For TCRbeta chain sequencing, PBMC samples from trial participants were taken at day 0 and at day 28 after the second dose. A note on this clone: The antigen this receptor binds is unknown. Nothing much larger sits one base from this clone, and base qualities are not available.

Spanning cysteine to phenylalanine, the CDR3 consists of 14 amino acids. Only the CDR3 DNA stays, 42 bases, in frame from base 1. V loses 8 bases of germline sequence and J loses 3 bases, and the interval between the two ends is 16 bases. The germline V gene specifies MNHEY as CDR1 and SVGAGI as CDR2. The CDR3 regions of human TCRbeta chains were analyzed by immunosequencing. In the source study's methods: TCRs in the repertoires were matched against a reference library of SARS-CoV-2-specific TCRs that had been generated with the MIRA antigen-specificity platform. Breadth was defined as the fraction of unique TCRs that were SARS-CoV-2-associated, and depth was defined as the fraction of total T cells that were SARS-CoV-2-associated. Using the MIRA data, every spike-specific TCR was mapped to the spike region that the TCR reacted to and assigned to either a CD4 or a CD8 class. Log10-transformed breadth and depth values were compared by one-way ANOVA with Sidak's multiple comparisons tests. Sourced from immuneACCESS, this table was stored by TCRdb with only in-frame sequences that have V and J called. A share of the clones is absent; for the studies checked, an unresolved V gene accounts for under half, and the remainder has no known explanation. V and J calls and clone size come straight from that table; D and trimming were deduced from the DNA. This sample has roughly 140,000 clones in its table, and about 92% of those were observed once. The ten largest clones capture about 3.3% of the sample.

The paper as a whole reports these results and caveats: Reportedly, close to half of the unique spike-specific TCRs recognized epitopes lying outside the regions that are mutated in the B.1.351 and B.1.1.7 variants. Most participants were white British and females outnumbered males, and the authors suggested that clonal diversity may have been underestimated. Spike-specific TCR breadth and depth rose significantly after two AZD1222 doses compared with day 0 and with MenACWY recipients. Vaccine-associated CD4 TCRs spanned the whole spike protein, with dominant responses in regions 160-218 and 743-854. The 56-69-year group was small, and its depth increase did not reach significance, likely because of low power. No day 14 peak-response samples were available, so repertoires were characterized only after the peak T cell response. Conclusions about previously exposed vaccinees are limited because only five to seven AZD1222 recipients were SARS-CoV-2 seropositive at baseline.

Rearrangement joined TRBV6-5 to TRBJ1-2, with a weak D call of TRBD1 (5 bases match). The sample was peripheral blood, taken 28 days after the second AZD1222 dose. The receptor was isolated from an adult who received the AZD1222 COVID-19 vaccine. The DNA sequence follows: TGTGCCAGCGCGAGGGGATACGTCGACTATGGCTACACCTTC. This translates into CASARGYVDYGYTF.